The following is a TCR beta chain sequence with its context. Germline loops: CDR1 MDHEN, CDR2 SYDVKM. The CDR3 runs to 16 residues. J gave up 5 bases and V 5 bases, and 8 bases lay outside the gene matches. The repertoire was sequenced with immunoSEQ multiplex PCR; TCRdb's copy has only in-frame clones and lacks some. The sample has fewer than 250,000 clones; more than 70% are singletons. The sample is drawn from a study of blood T cell repertoires in COVID-19. Across the study: Samples taken during acute and convalescent COVID-19 were collected in the United States, Italy and Spain.

Sequenced sample: peripheral blood. This clonotype was obtained from a woman of 80 years or more with COVID-19, enrolled during active disease. The chain combines TRBV28 with TRBJ1-4; the match to TRBD1 covers 10 bases. CDR3 amino acids: CASSATGGGLNEKLFF. CDR3 coding DNA: TGTGCCAGCAGTGCGACAGGGGGCGGTCTAAATGAAAAACTGTTTTTT. The variable domain in full, with the rest retrieved from reference TRBV28 and TRBJ1-4, is DVKVTQSSRYLVKRTGEKVFLECVQDMDHENMFWYRQDPGLGLRLIYFSYDVKMKEKGDIPEGYSVSREKKERFSLILESASTNQTSMYLCASSATGGGLNEKLFFGSGTQLSVL.